Each of the 16 T cell receptor beta chains below was sequenced from the same sample in a study of type 1 regulatory T cells. TCRdb reprocessed the reads via MiXCR and lists one record per CDR3 protein. The repertoire holds about 97,000 distinct CDR3 sequences, with around 30% as singletons. The sample comprised CD4+ T cells, either the whole sample or a sorted fraction (not recorded which). These receptors were obtained from a human donor in good health.

The chain has TRBV4-2 and TRBJ2-7; 11 nucleotides line up with TRBD1. J was trimmed by 4 bases and V by 4 bases; bases with no gene match: 6. The CDR3 length is 15 residues. The germline CDR1 and CDR2 sequences are LGHNA and YNFKEQ. Here the CDR3 reads CASSLRGQGAYEQYF. CDR3 sequence (DNA): TGTGCCAGCAGCCTCCGTGGACAGGGGGCGTACGAGCAGTACTTC.

The J gene is TRBJ2-3, the V gene TRBV28; 13 bases map to TRBD2. J lost 0 bases, V lost 5 bases, and 5 bases had no gene match. This CDR3 is built from 17 residues. CDR1 and CDR2 (germline): MDHEN, SYDVKM. The chain's CDR3 is CASSGLTSGRSTDTQYF. In nucleotides, the CDR3 is TGTGCCAGCAGTGGACTGACTAGCGGGAGGAGCACAGATACGCAGTATTTT.

The chain couples TRBV20-1 to TRBJ2-1; TRBD2 is a possible D gene (5 bases). V gave up 0 bases and J gave up 10 bases, with 10 bases separating them. The CDR3 runs 12 residues. Germline lookup yields CDR1 DFQATT and CDR2 SNEGSKA (reference sequence). The CDR3 DNA reads TGCAGTGCTAGAGATACTCCGGGAGAGCAGTTCTTC. Its protein is CSARDTPGEQFF.

The chain joins TRBV6-1 to TRBJ1-1, with D perhaps matching TRBD1 (6 bases). The CDR3 contains 15 residues. The V gene lost 7 bases and the J gene lost 0 bases, with 15 bases spanning the gap. The germline V gene has CDR1 MNHNS and CDR2 SASEGT. The CDR3 sequence is CASKVPRGLNTEAFF. CDR3 sequence (DNA): TGTGCCAGCAAGGTCCCGCGGGGGCTGAACACTGAAGCTTTCTTT.

This clonotype was seen only a few times. V usage is TRBV7-2 and J usage is TRBJ2-7, with a possible D match to TRBD2 (7 bases). This CDR3 comprises 14 residues. The germline V and J ends were trimmed by 3 bases and 2 bases, with 11 bases remaining between them. Germline loops: CDR1 SGHTA, CDR2 FQGNSA. The CDR3 DNA sequence: TGTGCCAGCAGCTTCCGCGGGGGCACCTACGAGCAGTACTTC. Its protein product is CASSFRGGTYEQYF.

The chain combines TRBV6-2 or TRBV6-3 with TRBJ2-7; D remains unclear. The CDR3 sequence is 13 residues long. In germline, CDR1 is MNHEY, CDR2 SVGEGT. Between the trimmed V and J ends, which lost 2 bases and 2 bases, there was a span of 7 bases. The CDR3 spells CASSYNGAYEQYF. For the CDR3, the DNA is TGTGCCAGCAGTTACAACGGAGCCTACGAGCAGTACTTC.

The rearrangement links TRBV7-2 to TRBJ1-2; D is possibly TRBD1 (6 bases). CDR3 length: 14 residues. V lost 1 base and J 8 bases, leaving 14 bases between the germline ends. CDR1 is SGHTA and CDR2 is FQGNSA in the germline V gene. The CDR3 DNA reads TGTGCCAGCAGCTTAGTAGCTACCGGGGGCGGCTACACCTTC. Translated, it gives CASSLVATGGGYTF.

The chain combines TRBV20-1 with TRBJ1-1; 7 nucleotides line up with TRBD1. There are 14 residues in the CDR3. Germline V gene lookup returns CDR1 DFQATT and CDR2 SNEGSKA (reference sequence). V was pared by 3 bases and J by 0 bases, with 4 bases of the junction left unmatched. This CDR3 reads CSAREDRMNTEAFF. As DNA, the CDR3 is TGCAGTGCTAGGGAGGACAGGATGAACACTGAAGCTTTCTTT.

The rearrangement uses TRBV20-1 and TRBJ2-1; 10 bases map to TRBD2. CDR1 is DFQATT and CDR2 is SNEGSKA in the germline V gene (reference sequence). This CDR3 is built from 18 residues. Unmatched junction bases numbered 9, after V lost 0 bases and J lost 1 base. Here the CDR3 DNA reads TGCAGTGCTAGAGATCGGCTAGCGGGAGTCAGGTCCTACAATGAGCAGTTCTTC. Its translation is CSARDRLAGVRSYNEQFF.

The J gene is TRBJ2-5, the V gene TRBV7-2; 10 bases fit TRBD2. CDR1 is SGHTA, CDR2 FQGNSA, per germline. The junction had 15 bases not matched to a gene; V was cut back by 5 bases and J by 0 bases. CDR3 length: 19 residues. This chain's CDR3 is CASSPRRRTSGTYQETQYF. CDR3 in DNA: TGTGCCAGCAGCCCCCGCAGACGGACTAGCGGAACGTACCAAGAGACCCAGTACTTC.

J is TRBJ2-7 and V is TRBV5-4; TRBD2 aligns across 7 bases. V was clipped by 3 bases and J by 2 bases; unmatched bases: 2. This CDR3 region has 13 residues. Germline CDR1 reads SGHNT; CDR2 reads YYREEE (reference sequence). Written as DNA, the CDR3 is TGTGCCAGCAGCTCCGGGACTACCTACGAGCAGTACTTC. It specifies CASSSGTTYEQYF.

The V call is TRBV9, the J call TRBJ2-5, with 7 bases that match TRBD1. Germline V gene lookup returns CDR1 SGDLS and CDR2 YYNGEE. V gave up 6 bases and J gave up 2 bases; unmatched junction bases: 7. The CDR3 consists of 14 residues. As DNA, the CDR3 is TGTGCCAGCACCCGGGACAGTGGGCAAGAGACCCAGTACTTC. This gives the protein CASTRDSGQETQYF.

The rearrangement links TRBV11-2 to TRBJ1-5, with D unclear. V was shortened by 3 bases and J by 0 bases, with 9 bases between the two germline ends. Germline CDR1 SGHAT, CDR2 FQNNGV. This CDR3 is 15 amino acids long. In DNA form, the CDR3 reads TGTGCCAGCAGCTTTCGGGCAGGTAGCAATCAGCCCCAGCATTTT. As protein: CASSFRAGSNQPQHF.

This clonotype has just a few counts. The chain carries TRBV3-1 and TRBJ2-6; 9 nucleotides agree with TRBD1. With 7 bases clipped from V and 0 bases from J, the junction kept 10 bases outside the gene matches. CDR1 and CDR2 (germline): LGHDT, YNNKEL (reference sequence). The CDR3 covers 18 residues. DNA for the CDR3: TGTGCCAGCACCCCCCGGGACAGGGCCTTCTCTGGGGCCAACGTCCTGACTTTC. Its translation: CASTPRDRAFSGANVLTF. Complete variable domain (other parts from reference TRBV3-1 and TRBJ2-6): DTAVSQTPKYLVTQMGNDKSIKCEQNLGHDTMYWYKQDSKKFLKIMFSYNNKELIINETVPNRFSPKSPDKAHLNLHINSLELGDSAVYFCASTPRDRAFSGANVLTFGAGSRLTVL.

The CDR3 nucleotides are TGTGCCAGCAGTTTACTTCATGATAGCAATCAGCCCCAGCATTTT. Protein: CASSLLHDSNQPQHF. V is TRBV7-2 and J is TRBJ1-5; the D is unclear. CDR1 and CDR2 from the germline V gene are SGHTA and FQGNSA. The CDR3 runs to 15 residues. V shed 6 bases and J shed 0 bases, with 12 bases lying between them.

The V gene is TRBV18, the J gene TRBJ2-2; tentatively, D is TRBD1 (5 bases). The germline V and J ends were trimmed by 0 bases and 4 bases, with 9 bases remaining between them. The CDR3 runs to 15 residues. Germline V CDR1 and CDR2: KGHSH, LQKENI. The CDR3 region is CASSPPDIFTGELFF. The CDR3 coding sequence is TGTGCCAGCTCACCACCGGACATTTTCACCGGGGAGCTGTTTTTT.